This entry lists 14 T cell receptor beta chains sequenced from one sample in a study of CD8 T cells in Susac syndrome. Roughly 0.45 to 1 ug RNA was reverse transcribed with random hexamers. TCRdb re-called the immunoSEQ multiplex PCR reads through MiXCR, storing one row per CDR3 protein. Among around 170,000 distinct CDR3 sequences listed, approximately 94% were seen once. Sample: CD4+ T cells from PBMCs. These receptors were obtained from a human donor with Susac syndrome.

V usage is TRBV20-1 and J usage is TRBJ2-7; a possible D gene is TRBD1 (5 bases). Germline CDR1 reads DFQATT; CDR2 reads SNEGSKA (reference sequence). The germline V and J ends were trimmed by 5 bases and 1 base, with 12 bases remaining between them. CDR3 size: 13 residues. The CDR3 is CSAPTENSYEQYF. CDR3 nucleotides: TGCAGTGCTCCGACAGAAAATTCCTACGAGCAGTACTTC.

The rearrangement links TRBV12-3 or TRBV12-4 to TRBJ2-1, with TRBD1 identical over 8 bases. The ends lost 6 bases at V and 5 bases at J; junction bases unmatched: 15. The CDR3 is 17 amino acids. The CDR3 bases are TGTGCCAGCAGGCAGAAGGATTGGACAGGGAGGAACAATGAGCAGTTCTTC. Protein sequence: CASRQKDWTGRNNEQFF.

This clonotype was picked up one time. The CDR3 coding sequence is TGTGCCTGGAGCGGCCTCGACCCCGGGGAGCTGTTTTTT. This gives the protein CAWSGLDPGELFF. The genes are TRBV30 and TRBJ2-2; D unclear. Trimming removed 3 bases from V and 6 bases from J, with 11 bases in between. Germline assignment: CDR1 GTSNPN and CDR2 SVGIG (reference sequence). The CDR3 is 13 residues long.

The chain employs TRBV14 and TRBJ2-6, with D unclear. The V gene lost 0 bases and the J gene lost 0 bases, with 12 bases spanning the gap. Germline loops: CDR1 SGHDN, CDR2 FVKESK. CDR3 size: 18 residues. The CDR3 region has the DNA TGTGCCAGCAGCCAAGAACTATCGGCACACTCTGGGGCCAACGTCCTGACTTTC. Translated: CASSQELSAHSGANVLTF.

This clonotype was seen a single time. The V call is TRBV7-2, the J call TRBJ2-1, with TRBD1 matching 7 bases. Germline assignment: CDR1 SGHTA and CDR2 FQGNSA. V lost 4 bases, J lost 6 bases, and 9 bases stayed unmatched. The CDR3 spans 15 residues. CDR3: CASSSNRGQSNEQFF. CDR3 DNA: TGTGCCAGCAGCTCGAATAGGGGACAGAGCAATGAGCAGTTCTTC.

This chain links TRBV30 with TRBJ1-4, with D tentatively TRBD1 (5 bases). Trimming removed 2 bases from V and 8 bases from J, with 18 bases in between. CDR1 is GTSNPN, CDR2 SVGIG, per germline (reference sequence). The CDR3 covers 15 residues. The CDR3 loop reads CAWSQAGVRGEKLFF. CDR3 DNA sequence: TGTGCCTGGAGTCAGGCAGGAGTCCGGGGGGAAAAACTGTTTTTT.

The CDR3, as DNA: TGCAGTGCAGCCTTTTTACGGGACAGGGCCAATGAGCAGTTCTTC. This codes for CSAAFLRDRANEQFF. The chain recombines TRBV20-1 with TRBJ2-1, with 9 positions matching TRBD1. Germline V gene sequence: CDR1 DFQATT, CDR2 SNEGSKA (reference sequence). Trimming cost V 6 bases and J 6 bases; bases outside gene matches: 12. CDR3 length: 15 residues.

This chain joins TRBV30 and TRBJ1-2; TRBD1 matches at 9 bases. The CDR3 is made up of 13 amino acids. Trimming removed 4 bases from V and 6 bases from J; junction bases left unmatched: 6. Germline lookup yields CDR1 GTSNPN and CDR2 SVGIG (reference sequence). The CDR3 region has the DNA TGTGCCTGGACAAAGGACAGGGGTGATGGCTACACCTTC. Translating gives CAWTKDRGDGYTF.

The chain joins TRBV19 to TRBJ2-5; D not resolved. V lost 5 bases and J 5 bases, leaving 6 bases between the germline ends. Germline CDR1 LNHDA, CDR2 SQIVND (reference sequence). The CDR3 consists of 11 residues. CDR3 region: CASSHVETQYF. The DNA of the CDR3 is TGTGCCAGTAGTCACGTGGAGACCCAGTACTTC. The full variable domain, completed using reference TRBV19 and TRBJ2-5, is DGGITQSPKYLFRKEGQNVTLSCEQNLNHDAMYWYRQDPGQGLRLIYYSQIVNDFQKGDIAEGYSVSREKKESFPLTVTSAQKNPTAFYLCASSHVETQYFGPGTRLLVL.

This chain connects TRBV27 to TRBJ2-7; D remains ambiguous. V was clipped by 6 bases and J by 2 bases, with 17 bases between them. The CDR3 runs 15 residues. Germline CDR1 is MNHEY and CDR2 is SMNVEV (reference sequence). The CDR3 sequence is CASSLDHLTPYEQYF. CDR3 sequence (DNA): TGTGCCAGCAGCCTGGACCACCTGACCCCCTACGAGCAGTACTTC.

The V call is TRBV20-1, the J call TRBJ1-1; TRBD1 might be the D (5 bases). Trimming took off 0 bases at V and 4 bases at J, with 12 bases between the two ends. CDR3 length: 14 amino acids. Germline lookup yields CDR1 DFQATT and CDR2 SNEGSKA (reference sequence). CDR3 residues: CSARDSRGITEAFF. Here the CDR3 DNA reads TGCAGTGCTAGAGATTCAAGGGGAATCACTGAAGCTTTCTTT.

The chain uses TRBV30 and TRBJ2-4; TRBD1 might be the D (6 bases). The germline V and J ends were trimmed by 2 bases and 2 bases, with 7 bases remaining between them. Germline V gene data show CDR1 as GTSNPN and CDR2 as SVGIG (reference sequence). CDR3 length: 13 residues. CDR3 region: CAWSTGSKNIQYF. The CDR3 bases are TGTGCCTGGAGTACAGGGTCCAAAAACATTCAGTACTTC.

This chain connects TRBV2 to TRBJ2-3; a possible D gene is TRBD2 (5 bases). The CDR3 has 14 residues. V lost 6 bases and J lost 1, with 11 bases in between. Germline loops: CDR1 SNHLY, CDR2 FYNNEI. The CDR3 loop is CASSYREGTDTQYF. The CDR3 DNA follows: TGTGCCAGCAGCTACCGGGAAGGCACAGATACGCAGTATTTT. Drawing the rest from reference TRBV2 and TRBJ2-3, the complete variable domain is EPEVTQTPSHQVTQMGQEVILRCVPISNHLYFYWYRQILGQKVEFLVSFYNNEISEKSEIFDDQFSVERPDGSNFTLKIRSTKLEDSAMYFCASSYREGTDTQYFGPGTRLTVL.

The chain combines TRBV19 with TRBJ2-1, with D perhaps being TRBD1 or TRBD2 (5 bases each). V shed 6 bases and J shed 3 bases, with 12 bases lying between them. Germline CDR1 and CDR2: LNHDA and SQIVND (reference sequence). This CDR3 contains 14 residues. Written as DNA, the CDR3 is TGTGCCAGTAGGTACGAGGGGATCTACAATGAGCAGTTCTTC. It specifies CASRYEGIYNEQFF.